Reported below is one T cell receptor (beta chain). No antigen is known for it. CDR3 length equals 13 residues. CDR1 and CDR2 (germline): MNHGY, SAAAGT. The V and J ends lost 6 bases and 2 bases respectively, with 8 bases between them. This entry comes from a study of T cells in localized non-small cell lung cancer. General study results and limits: Paired adjacent lung recovered a median roughly 60 of the top 100 tumor clones.

Profiled with immunoSEQ multiplex PCR; TCRdb holds only in-frame clones, not every one. The data show 3,000 or so clones, roughly a quarter seen once. J is TRBJ1-5 and V is TRBV6-8, with a tentative D call TRBD1 (5 bases). The source is a male donor older than 55 with stage II lung adenocarcinoma. Source: lung tumor tissue, taken before any cancer treatment. For the CDR3, the DNA is TGTGCCAGCAGCGGGACTCGCAATCAGCCCCAGCATTTT. This encodes CASSGTRNQPQHF.